The 15 T cell receptor beta chains below were found in one sample sequenced in a study of blood T cell repertoires in COVID-19. The data were produced by immunoSEQ multiplex PCR, yet TCRdb's version contains in-frame clones alone and is incomplete. Of about 160,000 clones in the sample, approximately 81% were seen once. Sequencing input: PBMCs or T cells enriched from blood (not recorded which). Source of these receptors: a man aged 55 to 69 who had recovered from COVID-19.

The chain recombines TRBV3-1 (or the pseudogene TRBV3-2) with TRBJ2-1; 10 bases align to TRBD2. CDR1 LGHDT and CDR2 YNNKEL come from the germline V gene (reference sequence). The J segment lost 8 bases and the V segment lost 1 base, leaving 11 bases of the junction unmatched. The CDR3 sequence is 17 residues long. The CDR3 nucleotides are TGTGCCAGCAGCCAAGGATTTACTAGCGGGATGATTCATGAGCAGTTCTTC. Translating it yields CASSQGFTSGMIHEQFF.

The V and J genes are TRBV4-1 and TRBJ1-2, with 7 bases that match TRBD1. The germline V gene encodes CDR1 MGHRA and CDR2 YSYEKL. The CDR3 covers 18 residues. V shed 0 bases and J 8 bases; nucleotides not matched to a gene: 18. The CDR3 DNA reads TGCGCCAGCAGCCAAGAGGGGGACAGTGCAGGAGCTTGGAGAGGCTACACCTTC. Amino acids: CASSQEGDSAGAWRGYTF.

Concerning this clone: Just one base apart from a much larger clone, this may be a read error. V usage is TRBV6-5 and J usage is TRBJ2-7, with D possibly matching TRBD1 (5 bases). V was cut by 6 bases and J by 3 bases, with 6 bases left in between. This CDR3 has 11 amino acids. From germline, CDR1 is MNHEY and CDR2 SVGAGI. The CDR3 reads CASSTGYEQYF. As DNA, the CDR3 is TGTGCCAGCAGCACAGGCTACGAGCAGTACTTC.

The CDR3 reads CASSDPGGTAYNSPLHF. The CDR3 DNA is TGTGCCAGCAGTGACCCGGGAGGGACAGCATATAATTCACCCCTCCACTTT. The rearrangement links TRBV6-4 to TRBJ1-6; 7 bases align to TRBD1. Germline CDR1 reads MRHNA; CDR2 reads SNTAGT. There are 17 residues in the CDR3. V was clipped by 2 bases and J by 4 bases; unmatched bases: 8.

The rearrangement links TRBV2 to TRBJ1-5; 10 bases fit TRBD1. V lost 4 bases and J lost 3; bases outside the gene matches: 3. The germline CDR1 and CDR2 sequences are SNHLY and FYNNEI. This CDR3 has 15 residues. CDR3 in DNA: TGTGCCAGCAGTGTTGGACAGGGGGTCAATCAGCCCCAGCATTTT. This gives the protein CASSVGQGVNQPQHF.

The J gene is TRBJ1-4, the V gene TRBV28; D is unclear. With 1 base removed from V and 6 bases from J, the gap between germline ends came to 6 bases. This CDR3 comprises 13 residues. The germline V gene has CDR1 MDHEN and CDR2 SYDVKM. The CDR3 protein is CASSLLGDEKLFF. The CDR3 DNA reads TGTGCCAGCAGTTTATTAGGAGATGAAAAACTGTTTTTT.

This chain uses TRBV28 with TRBJ1-6, with D uncertain. Trimming shortened V by 7 bases and J by 0 bases, and 7 bases separated the two germline ends. This CDR3 is built from 14 residues. The germline V gene has CDR1 MDHEN and CDR2 SYDVKM. The CDR3 DNA reads as TGTGCCAGCATTGGCAGCTCCTATAATTCACCCCTCCACTTT. It encodes CASIGSSYNSPLHF.

The genes are TRBV9 and TRBJ1-2; tentatively, D is TRBD1 (5 bases). V dropped 1 base and J dropped 8 bases, with 18 bases sitting between them. The CDR3 is 15 residues long. Looked up from germline, CDR1 is SGDLS and CDR2 is YYNGEE. CDR3 in amino acids: CASSVSVGSDKGYTF. The CDR3 nucleotides read TGTGCCAGCAGCGTAAGCGTGGGTTCGGACAAAGGCTACACCTTC.

The gene calls are TRBV7-3 and TRBJ2-3; 10 bases line up with TRBD2. V lost 0 bases and J lost 6; bases outside the gene matches: 9. The length of the CDR3 is 17 residues. Germline-derived CDR1 and CDR2 are SGHTA and FQGTGA. CDR3: CASSLTGLAGVADTQYF. DNA for the CDR3: TGTGCCAGCAGCTTAACCGGTCTAGCGGGAGTGGCGGATACGCAGTATTTT. The full variable domain, in which reference TRBV7-3 and TRBJ2-3 provide the parts outside the CDR3, is GAGVSQTPSNKVTEKGKYVELRCDPISGHTALYWYRQSLGQGPEFLIYFQGTGAADDSGLPNDRFFAVRPEGSVSTLKIQRTERGDSAVYLCASSLTGLAGVADTQYFGPGTRLTVL.

The rearrangement uses TRBV3-1 (or the pseudogene TRBV3-2) and TRBJ2-5; TRBD1 aligns across 10 bases. With 5 bases clipped from V and 3 bases from J, the junction kept 9 bases outside the gene matches. CDR3 length equals 16 residues. Germline values: CDR1 LGHDT, CDR2 YNNKEL (reference sequence). The CDR3 loop is CASSDGQGGLKETQYF. The CDR3 DNA reads TGTGCCAGCAGCGACGGACAGGGGGGCTTAAAAGAGACCCAGTACTTC.

V gene TRBV6-5 combines with J gene TRBJ2-1, with 7 bases fitting TRBD2. CDR1 and CDR2 (germline): MNHEY, SVGAGI. The ends lost 2 bases at V and 15 bases at J; junction bases unmatched: 7. The CDR3 is 12 residues long. The CDR3 sequence: CASSYAGTIPFF. CDR3 coding DNA: TGTGCCAGCAGTTACGCCGGGACTATCCCGTTCTTC.

The chain uses TRBV19 and TRBJ2-7, with 10 bases lining up with TRBD1. There are 14 residues in the CDR3. CDR1 is LNHDA and CDR2 is SQIVND in the germline V gene (reference sequence). The J segment lost 2 bases and the V segment lost 9 bases, leaving 7 bases of the junction unmatched. In nucleotides, the CDR3 is TGTGCCAGCACCAGGACAGGGGGGACCTACGAGCAGTACTTC. This sequence encodes CASTRTGGTYEQYF. The variable domain in full, with the rest retrieved from reference TRBV19 and TRBJ2-7, is DGGITQSPKYLFRKEGQNVTLSCEQNLNHDAMYWYRQDPGQGLRLIYYSQIVNDFQKGDIAEGYSVSREKKESFPLTVTSAQKNPTAFYLCASTRTGGTYEQYFGPGTRLTVT.

This sequence joins TRBV28 and TRBJ1-1, with D maybe TRBD1 (6 bases). Germline CDR1 is MDHEN and CDR2 is SYDVKM. V was cut by 6 bases and J by 1 base, with 12 bases left in between. This CDR3 contains 14 residues. CDR3 DNA sequence: TGTGCCAGCAGGCAGCAGGGGTCGAACACTGAAGCTTTCTTT. Translating gives CASRQQGSNTEAFF.

The chain employs TRBV6-5 and TRBJ2-5, with D maybe TRBD1 (5 bases). The germline V gene has CDR1 MNHEY and CDR2 SVGAGI. CDR3 length equals 14 residues. Trimming pared 3 bases from V and 6 bases from J, leaving 14 bases between. CDR3 amino acids: CASSYKGLGQTQYF. The CDR3, as DNA: TGTGCCAGCAGTTATAAGGGGCTGGGTCAGACCCAGTACTTC.

This clone was seen just once. The V call is TRBV7-3, the J call TRBJ2-5; a weak D match, TRBD2 (5 bases). V dropped 4 bases and J dropped 9 bases, with 18 bases sitting between them. Germline-derived CDR1 and CDR2 are SGHTA and FQGTGA. The CDR3 spans 14 residues. CDR3 in DNA: TGTGCCAGCAGCTCCAGCTCGGGGTCCGGGGCCCAGTACTTC. It is translated as CASSSSSGSGAQYF.